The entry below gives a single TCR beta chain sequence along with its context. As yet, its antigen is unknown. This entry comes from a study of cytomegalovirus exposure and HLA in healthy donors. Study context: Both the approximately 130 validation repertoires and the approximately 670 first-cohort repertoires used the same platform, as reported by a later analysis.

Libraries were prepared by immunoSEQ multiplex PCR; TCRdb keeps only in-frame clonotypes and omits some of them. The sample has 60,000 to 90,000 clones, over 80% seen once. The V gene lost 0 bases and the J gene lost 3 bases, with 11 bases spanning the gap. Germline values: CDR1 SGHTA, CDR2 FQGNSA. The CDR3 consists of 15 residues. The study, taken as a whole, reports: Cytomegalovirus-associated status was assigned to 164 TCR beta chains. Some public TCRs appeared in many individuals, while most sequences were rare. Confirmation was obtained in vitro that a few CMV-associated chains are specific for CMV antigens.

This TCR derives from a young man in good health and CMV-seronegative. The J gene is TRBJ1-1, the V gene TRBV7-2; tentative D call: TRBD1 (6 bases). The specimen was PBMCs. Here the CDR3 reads CASSLAFTGHTEAFF. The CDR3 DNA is TGTGCCAGCAGCTTAGCGTTTACAGGGCACACTGAAGCTTTCTTT.